Below are 17 T cell receptor beta chains sequenced from a single sample in a study of T cells in tumors after PD-1 blockade. Data came from immunoSEQ multiplex PCR; TCRdb stores just in-frame clones and leaves some out. The top ten hold more than 20% of the sample, which has 15,000 or so clones, over 75% seen once. Sample: PBMCs, taken after anti-PD-1 treatment. All receptors come from a human donor with basal cell carcinoma.

The chain combines TRBV5-1 with TRBJ2-2; a possible D gene is TRBD1 (5 bases). This CDR3 contains 15 residues. With 0 bases removed from V and 7 bases from J, the gap between germline ends came to 13 bases. Germline assignment: CDR1 SGHRS and CDR2 YFSETQ. CDR3: CASSLEVGADGELFF. DNA of the CDR3: TGCGCCAGCAGCTTGGAAGTAGGGGCGGACGGGGAGCTGTTTTTT. The full variable domain, completed using reference TRBV5-1 and TRBJ2-2, is KAGVTQTPRYLIKTRGQQVTLSCSPISGHRSVSWYQQTPGQGLQFLFEYFSETQRNKGNFPGRFSGRQFSNSRSEMNVSTLELGDSALYLCASSLEVGADGELFFGEGSRLTVL.

The chain recombines TRBV11-3 with TRBJ2-3; D might be TRBD1 (6 bases). The CDR3 totals 14 residues. Trimming stripped 5 bases from V and 2 bases from J, with 11 bases between. CDR1 is SGHNT and CDR2 is YENEEA in the germline V gene. The CDR3 coding sequence is TGTGCCAGCAGCCAAAGGGACAACACAGATACGCAGTATTTT. Translated, it gives CASSQRDNTDTQYF.

The chain has TRBV7-3 and TRBJ2-3; D tentatively reads TRBD1 or TRBD2 (5 bases each). Germline assignment: CDR1 SGHTA and CDR2 FQGTGA. This CDR3 contains 14 residues. V dropped 1 base and J dropped 6 bases, with 11 bases sitting between them. CDR3 loop: CASSLSGGVDTQYF. In DNA form, the CDR3 reads TGTGCCAGCAGCTTAAGTGGGGGAGTTGATACGCAGTATTTT. The whole variable domain, remainder taken from reference TRBV7-3 and TRBJ2-3, is GAGVSQTPSNKVTEKGKYVELRCDPISGHTALYWYRQSLGQGPEFLIYFQGTGAADDSGLPNDRFFAVRPEGSVSTLKIQRTERGDSAVYLCASSLSGGVDTQYFGPGTRLTVL.

This clone was seen a handful of times. The chain links TRBV12-3 or TRBV12-4 to TRBJ1-3; D gene unclear. Trimming took off 3 bases at V and 2 bases at J, with 5 bases between the two ends. CDR3 length: 13 residues. The CDR3 sequence is CASSLFPGNTIYF. CDR3 coding DNA: TGTGCCAGCAGTTTGTTCCCTGGAAACACCATATATTTT.

This clone was seen a few times. The chain combines TRBV4-3 with TRBJ1-2; TRBD1 matches 7 bases. The CDR3 is made up of 15 amino acids. The V and J ends lost 1 base and 7 bases, in that order; junction bases with no gene match: 9. Looked up from germline, CDR1 is LGHNA and CDR2 is YSLEER. The CDR3 sequence is CASSQVLEGAGGYTF. The CDR3 DNA sequence: TGCGCCAGCAGCCAAGTTCTGGAGGGGGCAGGTGGCTACACCTTC.

This chain uses TRBV29-1 with TRBJ2-3; the D call may be TRBD1 or TRBD2 (5 bases each). There are 11 residues in the CDR3. Trimming stripped 7 bases from V and 8 bases from J, with 13 bases between. Germline V gene sequence: CDR1 SQVTM, CDR2 ANQGSEA. CDR3 coding DNA: TGCAGCGCGGGGAGTGGGGGTACGCAGTATTTT. Amino acid sequence: CSAGSGGTQYF.

The chain recombines TRBV10-3 with TRBJ2-1; 10 bases align to TRBD2. The CDR3 contains 15 residues. Germline CDR1 is ENHRY and CDR2 is SYGVKD. Germline trimming cut 2 bases from V and 8 bases from J; bases unmatched to any gene: 6. The CDR3 DNA reads as TGTGCCATCAGTGAGGGGTCTAGCGGGGGTGATGAGCAGTTCTTC. Amino acid sequence: CAISEGSSGGDEQFF.

The chain employs TRBV2 and TRBJ2-3; 8 positions agree with TRBD2. Germline V gene data show CDR1 as SNHLY and CDR2 as FYNNEI. The CDR3 extends over 14 amino acids. The junction had 8 bases not matched to a gene; V was cut back by 8 bases and J by 4 bases. The CDR3 sequence is CASAVAGGPDTQYF. The CDR3 nucleotides are TGTGCCAGCGCAGTTGCGGGGGGCCCAGATACGCAGTATTTT. The full variable domain, with the rest looked up from reference TRBV2 and TRBJ2-3, is EPEVTQTPSHQVTQMGQEVILRCVPISNHLYFYWYRQILGQKVEFLVSFYNNEISEKSEIFDDQFSVERPDGSNFTLKIRSTKLEDSAMYFCASAVAGGPDTQYFGPGTRLTVL.

V and J are TRBV19 and TRBJ1-1, with 7 positions matching TRBD1. V shed 7 bases, J shed 5 bases, and the junction held 10 bases outside the gene matches. CDR3 length equals 14 residues. Germline values: CDR1 LNHDA, CDR2 SQIVND (reference sequence). Here the CDR3 reads CASIPTGIMTEAFF. The CDR3, as DNA: TGTGCCAGTATCCCGACAGGGATAATGACTGAAGCTTTCTTT.

This rearrangement joins TRBV29-1 to TRBJ1-5; TRBD1 matches at 8 bases. Looked up from germline, CDR1 is SQVTM and CDR2 is ANQGSEA. The CDR3 is 13 amino acids. Germline trimming cut 4 bases from V and 3 bases from J; bases unmatched to any gene: 2. The CDR3 DNA is TGCAGCGTTGGACAGGGGTACAATCAGCCCCAGCATTTT. Protein sequence: CSVGQGYNQPQHF.

This chain joins TRBV29-1 and TRBJ1-5; D uncertain. This CDR3 is 13 amino acids long. V was trimmed by 1 base and J by 5 bases, leaving 9 bases between them. Germline CDR1 SQVTM, CDR2 ANQGSEA. The CDR3, as DNA: TGCAGCGTTGAAGTGGAGTCGGATCAGCCCCAGCATTTT. Residues: CSVEVESDQPQHF.

This chain uses TRBV4-1 with TRBJ2-7; D is perhaps TRBD2 (6 bases). V was cut by 1 base and J by 5 bases, with 15 bases left in between. CDR1 MGHRA and CDR2 YSYEKL come from the germline V gene. The CDR3 totals 15 residues. The CDR3, as DNA: TGCGCCAGCAGCCAAGTAGGCCGGGGGTCCCACGAGCAGTACTTC. Its protein is CASSQVGRGSHEQYF.

This clone showed up just a few times. Germline is not matched at one junction end, which may reflect a read error. Additional DNA sequences in this sample encode the identical CDR3. The V call is TRBV2, the J call TRBJ2-1; 7 bases fit TRBD2. Germline CDR1 reads SNHLY; CDR2 reads FYNNEI. The CDR3 sequence is 19 residues long. The CDR3 is CARSYGWAGEGSSYNEQFF. The CDR3 bases are TGTGCCCGCAGTTATGGGTGGGCGGGGGAGGGGAGCTCCTACAATGAGCAGTTCTTC.

The gene calls are TRBV3-1 (or the pseudogene TRBV3-2) and TRBJ2-7; 7 bases are a match to TRBD2. The CDR3 extends over 14 amino acids. CDR1 and CDR2 from the germline V gene are LGHDT and YNNKEL (reference sequence). The V gene end was trimmed by 3 bases and the J gene end by 4 bases; junction bases not matched to a gene: 6. The CDR3 sequence is CASSQRQGGYEQYF. The DNA of the CDR3 is TGTGCCAGCAGCCAGAGGCAGGGAGGGTACGAGCAGTACTTC.

The rearrangement links TRBV29-1 to TRBJ2-2, with D perhaps TRBD1 or TRBD2 (5 bases each). Trimming took off 0 bases at V and 0 bases at J, with 8 bases between the two ends. The germline gives CDR1 SQVTM, CDR2 ANQGSEA. The length of the CDR3 is 15 residues. This CDR3 reads CSVEELGANTGELFF. CDR3 DNA: TGCAGCGTTGAAGAACTGGGGGCGAACACCGGGGAGCTGTTTTTT.

The V and J genes are TRBV19 and TRBJ1-5, with 7 bases aligning to TRBD1. Germline V lookup: CDR1 LNHDA, CDR2 SQIVND (reference sequence). This CDR3 has 15 amino acids. The V gene end was trimmed by 7 bases and the J gene end by 0 bases; junction bases not matched to a gene: 6. The CDR3 coding sequence is TGTGCCAGTAAGGAGGGACAGAATAGCAATCAGCCCCAGCATTTT. Protein sequence: CASKEGQNSNQPQHF.

CDR3 amino acids: CASSQGQGIDEQYF. The CDR3 DNA is TGCGCCAGCAGCCAAGGACAGGGGATCGACGAGCAGTACTTC. V is TRBV5-1 and J is TRBJ2-7, with TRBD1 matching 9 bases. CDR1 and CDR2 (germline): SGHRS, YFSETQ. With 4 bases clipped from V and 5 bases from J, the junction kept 7 bases outside the gene matches. This CDR3 spans 14 amino acids.